This entry lists 25 T cell receptor beta chains sequenced from one sample in a study of blood T cell repertoires in COVID-19. The repertoire was sequenced with immunoSEQ multiplex PCR; TCRdb's copy has only in-frame clones and lacks some. Among fewer than 250,000 clones, 84% were seen once, and the ten largest hold about 4%. The sequenced sample consisted of peripheral blood. These receptors were obtained from a man in his forties or fifties with acute or convalescent COVID-19.

This clone has more than one count but fewer than ten. The rearrangement uses TRBV29-1 and TRBJ2-3, with 8 nucleotides matching TRBD2. This CDR3 has 18 amino acids. J gave up 9 bases and V 1 base, and 21 bases lay outside the gene matches. Germline V gene lookup returns CDR1 SQVTM and CDR2 ANQGSEA. CDR3 DNA: TGCAGCGTTGAAGTTTGGTCCCGGGAGCGGGGGCCACAGATAACGCAGTATTTT. Its protein product is CSVEVWSRERGPQITQYF.

A word on this clone: This sample also contains other DNA sequences that code for the same CDR3. This chain joins TRBV7-8 and TRBJ1-3; D unclear. Deletions cut 1 base from V and 0 bases from J, with 4 bases between. The CDR3 contains 14 residues. Germline-derived CDR1 and CDR2 are SGHVS and FQNEAQ. The CDR3 here is CASSLGHSGNTIYF. Written as DNA, the CDR3 is TGTGCCAGCAGCTTAGGACACTCTGGAAACACCATATATTTT.

This clone was detected only once. The chain joins TRBV11-3 to TRBJ2-1, with 8 nucleotides matching TRBD2. V lost 5 bases to trimming and J lost 14 bases; unmatched junction nucleotides: 8. CDR1 SGHNT and CDR2 YENEEA come from the germline V gene. The CDR3 length is 12 residues. The CDR3 protein is CASSPRAGVEFF. Here the CDR3 DNA reads TGTGCCAGCAGCCCCCGAGCGGGAGTAGAGTTCTTC.

This chain links TRBV5-8 with TRBJ1-3, with D tentatively TRBD1 (5 bases). The CDR3 has 15 amino acids. Germline CDR1 and CDR2: SGHTS and YDEGEE. Deletions cut 0 bases from V and 0 bases from J, with 7 bases between. The CDR3: CASSLGTFSGNTIYF. The CDR3, as DNA: TGTGCCAGCAGCTTGGGGACATTCTCTGGAAACACCATATATTTT.

The V call is TRBV5-4, the J call TRBJ2-1; TRBD2 aligns across 10 bases. V was clipped by 10 bases and J by 8 bases; unmatched bases: 18. CDR1 and CDR2 (germline): SGHNT, YYREEE (reference sequence). The length of the CDR3 is 16 residues. CDR3 loop: CARGGGGAGGRHEQFF. The CDR3 nucleotides read TGTGCCCGCGGCGGGGGGGGAGCGGGAGGGAGGCATGAGCAGTTCTTC.

This chain connects TRBV10-3 to TRBJ1-5; a possible D gene is TRBD1 (5 bases). The CDR3 extends over 13 amino acids. Germline CDR1 reads ENHRY; CDR2 reads SYGVKD. The germline V and J ends were trimmed by 0 bases and 7 bases, with 7 bases remaining between them. The DNA for the CDR3 is TGTGCCATCAGTGAGTCAGGACACCAGCCCCAGCATTTT. Translating gives CAISESGHQPQHF.

This clone was recorded a few times. As DNA, the CDR3 is TGTGCCAGCACCGGACAGGTGGGCTACGAGCAGTACTTC. This gives the protein CASTGQVGYEQYF. V usage is TRBV12-3 or TRBV12-4 and J usage is TRBJ2-7; 7 nucleotides align to TRBD1. Trimming at V came to 7 bases and at J to 3 bases, leaving 6 bases not matched to a gene. The CDR3 runs to 13 residues.

The chain links TRBV6-5 to TRBJ2-2, with 7 bases that match TRBD2. The ends lost 6 bases at V and 4 bases at J; junction bases unmatched: 8. Per the germline V gene, CDR1 is MNHEY and CDR2 is SVGAGI. The CDR3 is 15 amino acids. In DNA form, the CDR3 reads TGTGCCAGCAGAAAAGGACTAGAAGGCACCGGGGAGCTGTTTTTT. Its protein is CASRKGLEGTGELFF.

The CDR3 sequence: CASSYSSRDEQYF. In DNA form, the CDR3 reads TGTGCCAGCAGTTACTCGAGCCGCGACGAGCAGTACTTC. The V call is TRBV6-5, the J call TRBJ2-7; D is uncertain. The CDR3 has 13 amino acids. Between the trimmed V and J ends, which lost 0 bases and 5 bases, there was a span of 8 bases. Germline V gives CDR1 MNHEY, CDR2 SVGAGI.

The chain carries TRBV11-3 and TRBJ2-7, with D possibly being TRBD1 (6 bases). Between the trimmed V and J ends, which lost 1 base and 7 bases, there was a span of 11 bases. This CDR3 comprises 13 residues. Germline V CDR1 and CDR2: SGHNT, YENEEA. Here the CDR3 DNA reads TGTGCCAGCAGCTTAGGGCAGGGGATGGAGCAGTACTTC. This sequence encodes CASSLGQGMEQYF.

The rearrangement joins TRBV5-1 to TRBJ1-3; no definite D call. Trimming cost V 0 bases and J 0 bases, with 4 bases left between them. Germline V gene lookup returns CDR1 SGHRS and CDR2 YFSETQ. The length of the CDR3 is 14 residues. CDR3 region: CASSLGVSGNTIYF. The CDR3, as DNA: TGCGCCAGCAGCTTGGGCGTCTCTGGAAACACCATATATTTT.

V and J are TRBV3-1 (or the pseudogene TRBV3-2) and TRBJ2-5; 13 bases align to TRBD2. The CDR3 has 16 residues. With 4 bases clipped from V and 5 bases from J, the junction kept 7 bases outside the gene matches. Germline V lookup: CDR1 LGHDT, CDR2 YNNKEL (reference sequence). CDR3 nucleotides: TGTGCCAGCAGCCCCTGGACTAGCGGGGGACAGGAGACCCAGTACTTC. The encoded protein is CASSPWTSGGQETQYF.

CDR3 protein: CASRPTIFPSGEAFF. The CDR3 DNA reads TGTGCCAGCAGGCCAACAATCTTCCCCTCGGGTGAAGCTTTCTTT. V is TRBV21-1 and J is TRBJ1-1. TRBV21-1 is tagged as a pseudogene. This CDR3 region has 15 residues.

V and J are TRBV9 and TRBJ2-1, with 7 positions matching TRBD2. Germline CDR1 and CDR2: SGDLS and YYNGEE. The CDR3 loop spans 17 amino acids. J was trimmed by 0 bases and V by 0 bases; bases with no gene match: 6. The CDR3 bases are TGTGCCAGCAGCGTAGCTTGGGGCGGGAGCTCCTACAATGAGCAGTTCTTC. Protein sequence: CASSVAWGGSSYNEQFF. Using reference TRBV9 and TRBJ2-1 for the parts outside the CDR3, the full variable domain is DSGVTQTPKHLITATGQRVTLRCSPRSGDLSVYWYQQSLDQGLQFLIQYYNGEERAKGNILERFSAQQFPDLHSELNLSSLELGDSALYFCASSVAWGGSSYNEQFFGPGTRLTVL.

This clone was seen a handful of times. The chain recombines TRBV5-4 with TRBJ2-7, with a possible D match to TRBD1 (6 bases). CDR3 size: 13 residues. V lost 6 bases and J lost 3, with 13 bases in between. Germline V gives CDR1 SGHNT, CDR2 YYREEE (reference sequence). CDR3 protein: CASTTETGYEQYF. The CDR3 DNA reads TGTGCCAGCACCACCGAGACAGGCTACGAGCAGTACTTC.

This chain uses TRBV6-5 with TRBJ1-2; TRBD1 is a possible D gene (5 bases). Germline V gene data show CDR1 as MNHEY and CDR2 as SVGAGI. The CDR3 has 15 residues. Trimming removed 6 bases from V and 4 bases from J, with 18 bases in between. The CDR3 reads CASSRGTYVSYGYTF. In DNA, the CDR3 is TGTGCCAGCAGCCGAGGGACTTACGTCTCCTATGGCTACACCTTC.

The chain recombines TRBV9 with TRBJ2-5; D ambiguous. Trimming left V 0 bases short and J 6 bases short, with 9 bases between. CDR1 and CDR2 (germline): SGDLS, YYNGEE. The CDR3 length is 13 residues. The CDR3 region is CASSVAPGKTQYF. The DNA of the CDR3 is TGTGCCAGCAGCGTAGCTCCAGGAAAGACCCAGTACTTC.

This clone came up a few times. The chain has TRBV5-5 and TRBJ2-7; weak D call: TRBD2 (5 bases). V shed 0 bases and J shed 3 bases, with 16 bases lying between them. CDR1 is SGHKS and CDR2 is YYEKEE in the germline V gene (reference sequence). The CDR3 extends over 16 amino acids. CDR3 nucleotide sequence: TGTGCCAGCAGCTTGGCAGTGGAGACTACCTACTACGAGCAGTACTTC. It translates to CASSLAVETTYYEQYF.

The chain is built from TRBV19 and TRBJ2-7; 11 nucleotides align to TRBD2. J lost 2 bases, V lost 8 bases, and 8 bases had no gene match. CDR3 length: 15 residues. The V gene's germline CDR1 is LNHDA and CDR2 SQIVND (reference sequence). The CDR3: CASGTSGSLAYEQYF. CDR3 sequence (DNA): TGTGCCAGTGGAACTAGCGGGAGTTTGGCCTACGAGCAGTACTTC.

The J gene is TRBJ2-6, the V gene TRBV5-4, with 9 nucleotides matching TRBD2. The CDR3 has 16 amino acids. The germline V gene has CDR1 SGHNT and CDR2 YYREEE (reference sequence). V shed 2 bases and J 3 bases; nucleotides not matched to a gene: 3. In DNA, the CDR3 is TGTGCCAGCAGCTTCCCACTAGCGGGTGGGGCCAACGTCCTGACTTTC. Translation: CASSFPLAGGANVLTF.

The V gene is TRBV19, the J gene TRBJ2-3; D might be TRBD2 (6 bases). The CDR3 totals 16 residues. Between the trimmed V and J ends, which lost 3 bases and 4 bases, there was a span of 17 bases. Germline V CDR1 and CDR2: LNHDA, SQIVND (reference sequence). The CDR3 is CASSIVGREGADTQYF. The CDR3 DNA reads TGTGCCAGTAGTATTGTTGGGCGGGAAGGGGCAGATACGCAGTATTTT.

The rearrangement joins TRBV20-1 to TRBJ2-7; weak D call: TRBD1 (6 bases). The CDR3 extends over 11 amino acids. Germline V CDR1 and CDR2: DFQATT, SNEGSKA (reference sequence). V was trimmed by 4 bases and J by 4 bases, leaving 8 bases between them. Here the CDR3 reads CSAIGGYEQYF. CDR3 sequence (DNA): TGCAGTGCTATAGGGGGTTACGAGCAGTACTTC.

The DNA of the CDR3 is TGTGCCAGCAGCTTAGCCGGCGGGACAGGGGAAGGCTATGGCTACACCTTC. Translation gives CASSLAGGTGEGYGYTF. The genes are TRBV7-9 and TRBJ1-2, with TRBD1 matching 10 bases. The CDR3 extends over 17 amino acids. Unmatched junction bases numbered 8, after V lost 0 bases and J lost 4 bases. CDR1 and CDR2 (germline): SEHNR, FQNEAQ (reference sequence).

The chain carries TRBV6-6 and TRBJ2-1; possible D gene TRBD2, 6 bases. Looked up from germline, CDR1 is MNHNY and CDR2 is SVGAGI (reference sequence). Trimming cost V 1 base and J 8 bases, with 9 bases left between them. The CDR3 spans 13 residues. The CDR3 here is CASSYFRGYEQFF. As DNA, the CDR3 is TGTGCCAGCAGTTACTTCCGGGGGTATGAGCAGTTCTTC.

The J gene is TRBJ1-2, the V gene TRBV28; D gene ambiguous. Germline V CDR1 and CDR2: MDHEN, SYDVKM. The CDR3 sequence is 14 residues long. Trimming stripped 2 bases from V and 1 base from J, with 8 bases between. For the CDR3, the DNA is TGTGCCAGCAGTTTAAATCCCAGTAACTATGGCTACACCTTC. Protein: CASSLNPSNYGYTF.